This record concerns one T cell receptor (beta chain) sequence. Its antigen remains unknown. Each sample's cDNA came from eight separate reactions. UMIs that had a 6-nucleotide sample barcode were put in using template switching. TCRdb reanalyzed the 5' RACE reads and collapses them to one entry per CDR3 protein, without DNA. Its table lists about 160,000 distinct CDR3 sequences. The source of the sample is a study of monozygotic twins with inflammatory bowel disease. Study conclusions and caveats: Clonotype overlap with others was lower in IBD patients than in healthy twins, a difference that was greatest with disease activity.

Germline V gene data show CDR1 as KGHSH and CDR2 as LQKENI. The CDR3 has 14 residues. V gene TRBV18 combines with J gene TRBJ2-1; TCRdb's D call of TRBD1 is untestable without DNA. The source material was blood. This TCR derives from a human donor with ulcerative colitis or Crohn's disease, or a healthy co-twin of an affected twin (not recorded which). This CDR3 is CASSPDRGHNEQFF.